Listed here are 24 T cell receptor beta chains from one sample, sequenced in a study of post-analysis software for immune sequencing data. TCR beta cDNA libraries had unique molecular identifiers. TCRdb re-analysed the PCR reads in MiXCR, keeping a single row per CDR3 protein. There are 150,000 to 200,000 distinct CDR3 sequences in the sample; about 34% occur only once, and 25% to 30% lies in the top ten. The input for sequencing was blood, taken after autologous hematopoietic stem cell transplantation. The receptors originated from a girl aged 5-17 years with multiple sclerosis.

This clonotype was seen at least ten times. The chain recombines TRBV12-3 or TRBV12-4 with TRBJ2-1; D is unclear. V gave up 2 bases and J gave up 5 bases, with 7 bases separating them. The CDR3 has 13 amino acids. CDR3 sequence (DNA): TGTGCCAGCAGTTTATCGCGGAACAATGAGCAGTTCTTC. It is translated as CASSLSRNNEQFF.

The chain carries TRBV19 and TRBJ2-1; D not resolved. Germline V CDR1 and CDR2: LNHDA, SQIVND (reference sequence). This CDR3 contains 18 residues. V shed 6 bases and J shed 0 bases, with 21 bases lying between them. CDR3 loop: CASSYTGQGLSSYNEQFF. CDR3 sequence (DNA): TGTGCCAGTAGCTACACGGGTCAAGGGCTTAGCTCCTACAATGAGCAGTTCTTC.

This chain connects TRBV10-3 to TRBJ1-1; D is unclear. The V gene lost 8 bases and the J gene lost 5 bases, with 12 bases spanning the gap. CDR3 length: 12 residues. Germline CDR1 is ENHRY and CDR2 is SYGVKD. The CDR3 reads CAIRPEGTEAFF. In nucleotides, the CDR3 is TGTGCCATCCGGCCCGAAGGAACTGAAGCTTTCTTT.

V gene TRBV12-3 or TRBV12-4 combines with J gene TRBJ2-7; 11 bases are shared with TRBD1. J lost 7 bases, V lost 5 bases, and 4 bases had no gene match. CDR3 length equals 13 residues. CDR3 DNA sequence: TGTGCCAGCAGTCCGGGACAGGGGGAAGAGCAGTACTTC. Its protein is CASSPGQGEEQYF.

The chain employs TRBV25-1 and TRBJ2-1; D remains unclear. CDR3 length: 10 amino acids. The V gene's germline CDR1 is MGHDK and CDR2 SYGVNS. Trimming stripped 5 bases from V and 8 bases from J, with 4 bases between. The DNA for the CDR3 is TGTGCCAGCAGTATGGATGAGCAGTTCTTC. Translated: CASSMDEQFF. Variable domain in full (rest from reference TRBV25-1 and TRBJ2-1): EADIYQTPRYLVIGTGKKITLECSQTMGHDKMYWYQQDPGMELHLIHYSYGVNSTEKGDLSSESTVSRIRTEHFPLTLESARPSHTSQYLCASSMDEQFFGPGTRLTVL.

This clonotype has only a few counts. This sequence joins TRBV7-3 and TRBJ2-6; unclear D gene. The CDR3 extends over 15 amino acids. The V gene lost 6 bases and the J gene lost 0 bases, with 9 bases spanning the gap. Germline CDR1 and CDR2: SGHTA and FQGTGA. The chain's CDR3 is CASSSQVSGANVLTF. CDR3 DNA sequence: TGTGCCAGCAGTTCTCAGGTCTCTGGGGCCAACGTCCTGACTTTC. The variable domain in full, with the rest retrieved from reference TRBV7-3 and TRBJ2-6, is GAGVSQTPSNKVTEKGKYVELRCDPISGHTALYWYRQSLGQGPEFLIYFQGTGAADDSGLPNDRFFAVRPEGSVSTLKIQRTERGDSAVYLCASSSQVSGANVLTFGAGSRLTVL.

J is TRBJ1-5 and V is TRBV12-3 or TRBV12-4; D gene ambiguous. The CDR3 has 14 amino acids. Trimming left V 8 bases short and J 4 bases short, with 15 bases between. Here the CDR3 DNA reads TGTGCCAGCGGTAGGACGATCACGAATCAGCCCCAGCATTTT. Translated, it gives CASGRTITNQPQHF.

The chain uses TRBV5-1 and TRBJ2-5; the D gene is possibly TRBD2 (5 bases). From germline, CDR1 is SGHRS and CDR2 YFSETQ. The CDR3 runs to 16 residues. The V gene lost 2 bases and the J gene lost 2 bases, with 16 bases spanning the gap. The CDR3: CASSFRTARQQETQYF. As DNA, the CDR3 is TGCGCCAGCAGCTTCCGGACTGCCCGTCAGCAAGAGACCCAGTACTTC.

This clonotype was counted only a few times. The rearrangement joins TRBV7-2 to TRBJ2-7; 8 nucleotides line up with TRBD1. Germline assignment: CDR1 SGHTA and CDR2 FQGNSA. The CDR3 sequence is 11 residues long. Trimming removed 9 bases from V and 5 bases from J; junction bases left unmatched: 3. CDR3 protein: CASGQGHEQYF. For the CDR3, the DNA is TGTGCCAGTGGACAGGGACACGAGCAGTACTTC.

For this clonotype: A much larger clone lies a single base off, so this may be a read error. The chain uses TRBV5-1 and TRBJ2-3, with D perhaps TRBD1 or TRBD2 (5 bases each). Germline V lookup: CDR1 SGHRS, CDR2 YFSETQ. The CDR3 runs to 14 residues. CDR3 in amino acids: CASTRDLTTDTRYF. The DNA for the CDR3 is TGCGCCAGCACCCGGGACCTAACCACAGATACGCGGTATTTT.

CDR3 DNA: TGCGCCAGCAGCATACCTGCCCCAACGAGGAGACGCACAGATACGCAGTATTTT. This gives the protein CASSIPAPTRRRTDTQYF. The chain uses TRBV5-1 and TRBJ2-3, with D hard to call. This CDR3 has 18 amino acids. The V gene's germline CDR1 is SGHRS and CDR2 YFSETQ. Trimming left V 4 bases short and J 1 base short, with 22 bases between.

For the CDR3, the DNA is TGTGCCTGGAGCATACGGCGGGAGAGAGATACGCAGTATTTT. Its protein is CAWSIRRERDTQYF. V is TRBV30 and J is TRBJ2-3, with 7 bases lining up with TRBD2. Germline trimming cut 3 bases from V and 5 bases from J; bases unmatched to any gene: 8. CDR3 length: 14 amino acids. Per germline, CDR1 GTSNPN and CDR2 SVGIG (reference sequence). The entire variable domain, with the rest obtained from reference TRBV30 and TRBJ2-3, is as follows: SQTIHQWPATLVQPVGSPLSLECTVEGTSNPNLYWYRQAAGRGLQLLFYSVGIGQISSEVPQNLSASRPQDRQFILSSKKLLLSDSGFYLCAWSIRRERDTQYFGPGTRLTVL.

This clonotype turned up a few times. The chain joins TRBV7-9 to TRBJ2-5; no clear D gene. V lost 7 bases and J lost 0, with 9 bases in between. The germline V gene has CDR1 SEHNR and CDR2 FQNEAQ (reference sequence). This CDR3 is built from 13 residues. CDR3 residues: CASTDGYQETQYF. The CDR3 coding sequence is TGTGCCAGCACTGACGGGTACCAAGAGACCCAGTACTTC.

This clonotype was counted only a few times. V gene TRBV3-1 combines with J gene TRBJ2-1, with a weak D call TRBD2 (5 bases). V was trimmed by 0 bases and J by 7 bases, leaving 19 bases between them. Germline V gene sequence: CDR1 LGHDT, CDR2 YNNKEL (reference sequence). This CDR3 region has 17 residues. The CDR3 DNA sequence: TGTGCCAGCAGCCAAGATCTATCCGGGCGCACGGGGAATGAGCAGTTCTTC. Amino acids: CASSQDLSGRTGNEQFF.

A note on this clonotype: One junction end disagrees with the germline gene, perhaps due to a read error. V usage is TRBV28 and J usage is TRBJ2-1; 7 bases agree with TRBD2. CDR1 and CDR2 (germline): MDHEN, SYDVKM. This CDR3 has 14 amino acids. CDR3 loop: CASRKPGGTYEQFF. The CDR3 nucleotides are TGCGCCAGCCGAAAACCGGGGGGAACCTACGAGCAGTTCTTC.

This clonotype was recorded a few times. The gene calls are TRBV20-1 and TRBJ2-7, with D perhaps given as TRBD1 or TRBD2 (5 bases each). The V and J ends lost 3 bases and 2 bases respectively, with 8 bases between them. The germline gives CDR1 DFQATT, CDR2 SNEGSKA (reference sequence). The CDR3 consists of 12 residues. The CDR3: CSASGDPYEQYF. The DNA of the CDR3 is TGCAGTGCTAGTGGGGACCCCTACGAGCAGTACTTC.

This clonotype was detected a few times. The V call is TRBV3-1, the J call TRBJ2-7; 11 bases match TRBD1. Per germline, CDR1 LGHDT and CDR2 YNNKEL (reference sequence). This CDR3 region has 16 residues. Unmatched junction bases numbered 9, after V lost 5 bases and J lost 3 bases. CDR3 region: CASSNLAGTGGYEQYF. For the CDR3, the DNA is TGTGCCAGCAGCAATCTTGCCGGGACAGGGGGCTACGAGCAGTACTTC.

This clonotype appeared a few times. The chain uses TRBV24-1 and TRBJ2-7; perhaps TRBD2 as D (5 bases). Trimming took off 1 base at V and 4 bases at J, with 7 bases between the two ends. The germline V gene encodes CDR1 KGHDR and CDR2 SFDVKD. The CDR3 is 13 residues long. CDR3: CATSDFRGYEQYF. CDR3 nucleotides: TGTGCCACCAGTGATTTTCGGGGTTACGAGCAGTACTTC.

The CDR3 reads CASSLFRRSNYGYTF. The DNA for the CDR3 is TGTGCCAGCAGCTTGTTCCGGAGGTCTAACTATGGCTACACCTTC. The gene calls are TRBV5-4 and TRBJ1-2; no clear D gene. This CDR3 spans 15 amino acids. The V gene's germline CDR1 is SGHNT and CDR2 YYREEE (reference sequence). Between the trimmed V and J ends, which lost 1 base and 0 bases, there was a span of 10 bases.

This clonotype was seen more than once but under ten times. J is TRBJ2-7 and V is TRBV7-9; perhaps TRBD1 as D (6 bases). V was cut by 0 bases and J by 2 bases, with 14 bases left in between. CDR1 is SEHNR, CDR2 FQNEAQ, per germline (reference sequence). The length of the CDR3 is 16 residues. CDR3 loop: CASSLATGLLAYEQYF. CDR3 sequence (DNA): TGTGCCAGCAGCTTAGCGACAGGCCTACTCGCCTACGAGCAGTACTTC.

This chain connects TRBV4-2 to TRBJ2-5; the match to TRBD2 covers 7 bases. The CDR3 runs to 14 residues. Trimming cost V 4 bases and J 5 bases; bases outside gene matches: 7. Germline V gene sequence: CDR1 LGHNA, CDR2 YNFKEQ. The CDR3 spells CASSPREAGETQYF. The CDR3 coding sequence is TGTGCCAGCAGCCCCCGGGAGGCAGGGGAGACCCAGTACTTC.

This clonotype was counted at least ten times. The V call is TRBV20-1, the J call TRBJ2-7, with 11 nucleotides matching TRBD2. With V trimmed by 4 bases and J by 4 bases, 9 bases remained unmatched. The CDR3 runs to 15 residues. Germline CDR1 and CDR2: DFQATT and SNEGSKA (reference sequence). The CDR3 DNA follows: TGCAGTGCTATCTCCTTAGCGGGAGGGCCTTACGAGCAGTACTTC. Translation: CSAISLAGGPYEQYF.

The CDR3 nucleotides read TGTGCCAGCAGTGAGGTGGGTGAGCAGTTCTTC. Translation gives CASSEVGEQFF. This rearrangement joins TRBV6-2 or TRBV6-3 to TRBJ2-1, with D uncertain. CDR1 and CDR2 from the germline V gene are MNHEY and SVGEGT. CDR3 length equals 11 residues. V was shortened by 5 bases and J by 9 bases, with 8 bases between the two germline ends.

The chain combines TRBV9 with TRBJ2-7, with D maybe TRBD2 (6 bases). The V gene's germline CDR1 is SGDLS and CDR2 YYNGEE. V gave up 3 bases and J gave up 6 bases, with 16 bases separating them. The CDR3 covers 14 residues. The CDR3 coding sequence is TGTGCCAGCAGCGCCGGTTGGGGAGGAAGCGAGCAGTACTTC. Translated: CASSAGWGGSEQYF. Full variable domain (remainder filled in from reference TRBV9 and TRBJ2-7): DSGVTQTPKHLITATGQRVTLRCSPRSGDLSVYWYQQSLDQGLQFLIQYYNGEERAKGNILERFSAQQFPDLHSELNLSSLELGDSALYFCASSAGWGGSEQYFGPGTRLTVT.